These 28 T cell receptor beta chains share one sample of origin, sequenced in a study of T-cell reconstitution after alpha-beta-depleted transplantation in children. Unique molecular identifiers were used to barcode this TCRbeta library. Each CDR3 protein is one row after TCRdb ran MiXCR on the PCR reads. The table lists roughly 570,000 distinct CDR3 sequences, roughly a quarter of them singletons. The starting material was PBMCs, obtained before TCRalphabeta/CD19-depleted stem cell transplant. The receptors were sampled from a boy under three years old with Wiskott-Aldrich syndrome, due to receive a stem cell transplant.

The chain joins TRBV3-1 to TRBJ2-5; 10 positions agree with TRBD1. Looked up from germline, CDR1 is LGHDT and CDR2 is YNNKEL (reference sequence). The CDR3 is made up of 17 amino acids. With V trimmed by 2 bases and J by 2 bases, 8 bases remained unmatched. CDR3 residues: CASSQPDRGGLQETQYF. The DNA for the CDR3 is TGTGCCAGCAGCCAACCGGACAGGGGGGGCCTTCAAGAGACCCAGTACTTC.

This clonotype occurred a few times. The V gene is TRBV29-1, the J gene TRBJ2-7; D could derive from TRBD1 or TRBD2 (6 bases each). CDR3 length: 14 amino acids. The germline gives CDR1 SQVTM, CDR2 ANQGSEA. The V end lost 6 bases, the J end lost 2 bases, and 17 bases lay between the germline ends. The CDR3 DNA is TGCAGCGTCTCAACGGGGGCGGCTACCTACGAGCAGTACTTC. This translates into CSVSTGAATYEQYF.

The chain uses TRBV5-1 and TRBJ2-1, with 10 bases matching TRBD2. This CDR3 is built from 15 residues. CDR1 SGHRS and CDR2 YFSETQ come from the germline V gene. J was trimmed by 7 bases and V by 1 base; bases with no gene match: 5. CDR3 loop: CASSLSLAGENEQFF. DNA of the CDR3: TGCGCCAGCAGCTTGAGTCTAGCGGGAGAGAATGAGCAGTTCTTC.

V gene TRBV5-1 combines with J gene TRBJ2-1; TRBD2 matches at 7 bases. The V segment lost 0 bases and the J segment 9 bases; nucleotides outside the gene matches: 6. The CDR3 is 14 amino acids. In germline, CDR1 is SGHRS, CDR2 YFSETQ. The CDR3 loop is CASSLEIIAGEQFF. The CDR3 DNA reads TGCGCCAGCAGCTTGGAGATTATAGCGGGTGAGCAGTTCTTC.

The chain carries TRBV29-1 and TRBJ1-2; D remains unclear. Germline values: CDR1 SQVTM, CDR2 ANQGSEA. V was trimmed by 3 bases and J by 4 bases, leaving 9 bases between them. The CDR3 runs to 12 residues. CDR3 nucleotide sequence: TGCAGCGTTGAGTCGTCCATCTATGGCTACACCTTC. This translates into CSVESSIYGYTF.

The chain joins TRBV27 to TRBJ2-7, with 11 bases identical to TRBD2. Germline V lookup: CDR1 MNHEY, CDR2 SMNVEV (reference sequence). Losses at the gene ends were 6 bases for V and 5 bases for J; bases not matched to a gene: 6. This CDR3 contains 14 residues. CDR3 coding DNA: TGTGCCAGCAGAGGACTAGCGGGCTTCCACGAGCAGTACTTC. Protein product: CASRGLAGFHEQYF.

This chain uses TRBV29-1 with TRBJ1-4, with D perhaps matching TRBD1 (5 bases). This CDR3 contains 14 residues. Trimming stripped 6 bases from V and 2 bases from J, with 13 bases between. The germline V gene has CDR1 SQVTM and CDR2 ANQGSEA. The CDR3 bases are TGCAGCGTAATGGGGCCGGGCACTAATGAAAAACTGTTTTTT. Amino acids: CSVMGPGTNEKLFF.

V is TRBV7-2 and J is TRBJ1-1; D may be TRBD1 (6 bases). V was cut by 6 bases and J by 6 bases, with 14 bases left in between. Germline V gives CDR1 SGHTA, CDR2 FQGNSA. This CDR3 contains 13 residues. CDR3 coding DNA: TGTGCCAGCAGATATAACAGGGATTCTGAAGCTTTCTTT. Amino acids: CASRYNRDSEAFF.

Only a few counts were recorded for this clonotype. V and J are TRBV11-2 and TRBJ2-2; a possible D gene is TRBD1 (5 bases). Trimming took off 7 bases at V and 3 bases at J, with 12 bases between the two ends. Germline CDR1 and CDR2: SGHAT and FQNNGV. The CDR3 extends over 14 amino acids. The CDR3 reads CASTLRGHTGELFF. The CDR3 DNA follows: TGTGCCAGCACCCTAAGGGGTCACACCGGGGAGCTGTTTTTT.

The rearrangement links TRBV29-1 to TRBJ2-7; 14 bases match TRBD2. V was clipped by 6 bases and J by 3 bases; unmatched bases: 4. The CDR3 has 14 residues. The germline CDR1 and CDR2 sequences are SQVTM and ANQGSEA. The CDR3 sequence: CSVSGTSGSYEQYF. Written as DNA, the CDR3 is TGCAGCGTCTCCGGGACTAGCGGGAGCTACGAGCAGTACTTC.

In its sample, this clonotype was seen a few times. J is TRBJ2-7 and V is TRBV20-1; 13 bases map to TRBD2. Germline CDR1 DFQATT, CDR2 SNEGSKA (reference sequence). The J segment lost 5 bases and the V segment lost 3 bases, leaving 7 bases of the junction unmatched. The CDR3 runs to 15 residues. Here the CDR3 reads CSASPGLAGLHEQYF. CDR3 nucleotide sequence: TGCAGTGCTAGTCCGGGACTAGCGGGACTCCACGAGCAGTACTTC.

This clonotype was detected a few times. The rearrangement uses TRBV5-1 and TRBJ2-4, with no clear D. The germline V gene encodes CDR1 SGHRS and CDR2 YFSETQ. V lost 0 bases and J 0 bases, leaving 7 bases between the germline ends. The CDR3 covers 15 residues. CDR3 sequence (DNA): TGCGCCAGCAGCTTGGGAGGTACAGCCAAAAACATTCAGTACTTC. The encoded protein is CASSLGGTAKNIQYF.

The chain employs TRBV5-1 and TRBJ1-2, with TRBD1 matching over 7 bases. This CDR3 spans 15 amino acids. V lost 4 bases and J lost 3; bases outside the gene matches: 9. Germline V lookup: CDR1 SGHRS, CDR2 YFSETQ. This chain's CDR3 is CASSASGTVDYGYTF. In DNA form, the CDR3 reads TGCGCCAGCAGCGCGTCCGGGACAGTAGACTATGGCTACACCTTC.

The CDR3 DNA reads TGTGCCAGCACCACACCCGGAGGCACAGATACGCAGTATTTT. It yields the protein CASTTPGGTDTQYF. V gene TRBV12-3 or TRBV12-4 combines with J gene TRBJ2-3; no definite D call. Trimming took 7 bases from V and 1 from J, leaving 12 bases between them. The length of the CDR3 is 14 residues.

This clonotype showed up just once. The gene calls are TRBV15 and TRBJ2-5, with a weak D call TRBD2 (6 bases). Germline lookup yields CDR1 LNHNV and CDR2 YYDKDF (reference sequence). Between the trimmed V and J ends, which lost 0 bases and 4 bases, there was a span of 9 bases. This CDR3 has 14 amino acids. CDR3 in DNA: TGTGCCACCAGCAGAGAGGCGGGAAGAGAGACCCAGTACTTC. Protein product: CATSREAGRETQYF.

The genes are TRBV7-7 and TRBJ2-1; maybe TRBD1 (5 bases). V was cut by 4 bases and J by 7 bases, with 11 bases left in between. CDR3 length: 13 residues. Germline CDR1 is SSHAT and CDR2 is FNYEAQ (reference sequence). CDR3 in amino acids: CASSWGRSNEQFF. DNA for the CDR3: TGTGCCAGCAGCTGGGGCCGCTCGAATGAGCAGTTCTTC.

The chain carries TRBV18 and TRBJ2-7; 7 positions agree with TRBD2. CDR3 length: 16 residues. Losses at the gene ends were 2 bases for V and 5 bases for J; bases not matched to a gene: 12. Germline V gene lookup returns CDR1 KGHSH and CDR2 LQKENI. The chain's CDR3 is CASSPIRLAGVNEQYF. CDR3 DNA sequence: TGTGCCAGCTCACCAATCAGACTTGCGGGAGTGAACGAGCAGTACTTC.

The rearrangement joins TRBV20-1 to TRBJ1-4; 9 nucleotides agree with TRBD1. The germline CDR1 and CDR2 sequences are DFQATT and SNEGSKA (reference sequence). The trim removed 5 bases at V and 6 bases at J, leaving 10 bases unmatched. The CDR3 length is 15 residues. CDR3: CSAPGQGQYHEKLFF. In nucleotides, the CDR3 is TGCAGTGCTCCCGGACAGGGGCAGTACCATGAAAAACTGTTTTTT.

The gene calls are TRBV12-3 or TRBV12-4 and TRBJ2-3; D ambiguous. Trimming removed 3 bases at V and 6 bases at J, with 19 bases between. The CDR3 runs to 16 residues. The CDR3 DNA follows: TGTGCCAGCAGTTTGTGGCAGACTTTAGGTGCTGATACGCAGTATTTT. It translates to CASSLWQTLGADTQYF.

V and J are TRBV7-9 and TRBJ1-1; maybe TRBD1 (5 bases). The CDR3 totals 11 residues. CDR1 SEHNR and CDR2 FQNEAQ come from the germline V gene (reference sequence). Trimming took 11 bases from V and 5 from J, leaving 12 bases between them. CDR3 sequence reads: CASLGATEAFF. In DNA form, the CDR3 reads TGTGCCTCACTAGGGGCAACTGAAGCTTTCTTT.

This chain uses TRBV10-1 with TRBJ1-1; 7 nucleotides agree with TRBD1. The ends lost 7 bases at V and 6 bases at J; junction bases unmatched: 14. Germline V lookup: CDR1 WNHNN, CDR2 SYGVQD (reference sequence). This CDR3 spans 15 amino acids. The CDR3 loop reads CASKKTGNRIPEAFF. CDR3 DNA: TGCGCCAGCAAAAAGACAGGGAATCGGATCCCTGAAGCTTTCTTT.

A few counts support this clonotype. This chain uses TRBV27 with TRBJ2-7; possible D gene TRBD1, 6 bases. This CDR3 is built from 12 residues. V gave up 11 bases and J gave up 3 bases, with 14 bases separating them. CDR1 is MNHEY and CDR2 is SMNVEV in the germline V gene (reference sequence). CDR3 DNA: TGTGCCGTTGGCAGGGGACGCTACGAGCAGTACTTC. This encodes CAVGRGRYEQYF.

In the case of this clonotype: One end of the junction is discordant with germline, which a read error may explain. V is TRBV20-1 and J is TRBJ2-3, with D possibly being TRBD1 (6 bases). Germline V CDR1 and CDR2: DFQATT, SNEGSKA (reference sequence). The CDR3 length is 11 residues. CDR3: CSRREGDTEYF. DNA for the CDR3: TGCAGTCGCCGAGAGGGGGATACGGAGTATTTT.

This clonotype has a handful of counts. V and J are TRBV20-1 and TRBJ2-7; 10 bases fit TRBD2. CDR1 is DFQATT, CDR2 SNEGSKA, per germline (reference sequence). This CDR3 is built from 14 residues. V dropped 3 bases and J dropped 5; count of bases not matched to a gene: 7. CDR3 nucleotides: TGCAGTGCTAGCCTAGCGGGAGTGAGGAACGAGCAGTACTTC. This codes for CSASLAGVRNEQYF.

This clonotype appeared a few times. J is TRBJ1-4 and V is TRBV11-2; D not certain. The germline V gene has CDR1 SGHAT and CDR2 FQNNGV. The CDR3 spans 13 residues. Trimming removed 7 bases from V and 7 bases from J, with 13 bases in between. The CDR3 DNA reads TGTGCCAGCACCGACTCGAATGGTGAAAAACTGTTTTTT. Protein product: CASTDSNGEKLFF.

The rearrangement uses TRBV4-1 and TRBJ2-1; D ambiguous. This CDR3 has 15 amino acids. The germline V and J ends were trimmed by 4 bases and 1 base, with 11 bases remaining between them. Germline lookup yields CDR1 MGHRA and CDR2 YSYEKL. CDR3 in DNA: TGCGCCAGCAGCCCAGCCCCCGGTTCCTACAATGAGCAGTTCTTC. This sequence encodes CASSPAPGSYNEQFF.

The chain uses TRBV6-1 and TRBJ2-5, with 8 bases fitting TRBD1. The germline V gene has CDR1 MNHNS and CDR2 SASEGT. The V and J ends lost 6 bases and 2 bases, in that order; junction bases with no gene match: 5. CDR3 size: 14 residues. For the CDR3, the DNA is TGTGCCAGCAGCCGACAGGGGATACAAGAGACCCAGTACTTC. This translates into CASSRQGIQETQYF.

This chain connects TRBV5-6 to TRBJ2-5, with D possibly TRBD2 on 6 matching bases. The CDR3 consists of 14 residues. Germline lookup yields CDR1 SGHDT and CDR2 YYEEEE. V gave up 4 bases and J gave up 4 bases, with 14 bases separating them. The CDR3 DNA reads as TGTGCCAGCAGCCCTAGGGTCGGGGGAGAGACCCAGTACTTC. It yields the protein CASSPRVGGETQYF.